The 10 T cell receptor beta chains listed next were all sequenced from one sample in a study of early T cells in non-severe SARS-CoV-2 infection. TCRdb analysed the 5' RACE reads with MiXCR anew, one entry per CDR3 protein. The repertoire holds 70,000 to 75,000 distinct CDR3 sequences, with 12% as singletons. What was sequenced was whole blood. These receptor sequences come from an adult who was a healthcare worker with PCR-confirmed SARS-CoV-2 infection or an uninfected control (not recorded which).

This clonotype was seen only a few times. The chain links TRBV30 to TRBJ2-7; 12 bases fit TRBD1. The CDR3 totals 14 residues. CDR1 and CDR2 (germline): GTSNPN, SVGIG (reference sequence). V gave up 3 bases and J gave up 6 bases; unmatched junction bases: 6. The CDR3, as DNA: TGTGCCTGGAGCGCCGGGACAGGGGGCGGCGAGCAGTACTTC. It codes for CAWSAGTGGGEQYF.

This clonotype has a count of ten or more. This rearrangement joins TRBV29-1 to TRBJ2-3; 9 bases fit TRBD1. The CDR3 runs 13 residues. Germline-derived CDR1 and CDR2 are SQVTM and ANQGSEA. J was trimmed by 3 bases and V by 8 bases; bases with no gene match: 6. CDR3 DNA: TGCAGCCTGACGGGACAGGGAACAGATACGCAGTATTTT. As protein: CSLTGQGTDTQYF.

This clonotype was seen ten or more times. V and J are TRBV6-5 and TRBJ2-7; D is ambiguous. Per germline, CDR1 MNHEY and CDR2 SVGAGI. This CDR3 contains 19 residues. V was cut by 10 bases and J by 4 bases, with 35 bases left in between. DNA for the CDR3: TGTGCCAACCCAGGACGGACGTCAGGCTGCTCCCTCTCGATTTACGAGCAGTACTTC. Translation: CANPGRTSGCSLSIYEQYF.

This clonotype has just a few counts. The chain has TRBV5-1 and TRBJ2-5; 8 positions match TRBD2. Germline values: CDR1 SGHRS, CDR2 YFSETQ. Germline trimming cut 2 bases from V and 0 bases from J; bases unmatched to any gene: 12. The CDR3 is 18 residues long. The CDR3 here is CASSLGGVAGGHQETQYF. For the CDR3, the DNA is TGCGCCAGCAGCTTAGGGGGAGTTGCGGGAGGACACCAAGAGACCCAGTACTTC.

This chain links TRBV2 with TRBJ2-7; 9 bases fit TRBD2. The CDR3 loop spans 14 amino acids. Germline-derived CDR1 and CDR2 are SNHLY and FYNNEI. V was pared by 7 bases and J by 5 bases, with 9 bases of the junction left unmatched. CDR3 DNA: TGTGCCAGCAAAAACGTAGCGGGAGCGCACGAGCAGTACTTC. This sequence encodes CASKNVAGAHEQYF. The full variable domain, in which reference TRBV2 and TRBJ2-7 provide the parts outside the CDR3, is EPEVTQTPSHQVTQMGQEVILRCVPISNHLYFYWYRQILGQKVEFLVSFYNNEISEKSEIFDDQFSVERPDGSNFTLKIRSTKLEDSAMYFCASKNVAGAHEQYFGPGTRLTVT.

In its sample, this clonotype was seen many times. The junction and the germline gene differ at one end; a read error may be behind it. The V call is TRBV12-3 or TRBV12-4, the J call TRBJ2-4; no clear D gene. The CDR3 is 14 residues long. The CDR3 reads CASSLDIAKNIQYF. The CDR3, as DNA: TGTGCCAGCAGCTTAGACATAGCCAAAAACATTCAGTACTTC.

This clonotype was seen only a few times. The rearrangement uses TRBV2 and TRBJ1-5; D gene ambiguous. Germline V CDR1 and CDR2: SNHLY, FYNNEI. The CDR3 runs to 14 residues. V lost 6 bases and J 5 bases, leaving 14 bases between the germline ends. As DNA, the CDR3 is TGTGCCAGCAGGTCTAATGGCCTCTATCAGCCCCAGCATTTT. The encoded protein is CASRSNGLYQPQHF.

This clonotype turned up a few times. The chain recombines TRBV12-3 or TRBV12-4 with TRBJ2-6; D uncertain. There are 17 residues in the CDR3. V was trimmed by 1 base and J by 2 bases, leaving 12 bases between them. The CDR3 region is CASSLVQYLAGANVLTF. CDR3 in DNA: TGTGCCAGCAGTTTAGTACAGTATCTGGCTGGGGCCAACGTCCTGACTTTC.

The rearrangement links TRBV11-3 to TRBJ2-1, with D unclear. The V gene lost 3 bases and the J gene lost 8 bases, with 11 bases spanning the gap. CDR3 length: 13 residues. CDR1 SGHNT and CDR2 YENEEA come from the germline V gene. CDR3 protein: CASSFRSGDEQFF. CDR3 nucleotide sequence: TGTGCCAGCAGCTTCCGAAGTGGTGATGAGCAGTTCTTC.

This clonotype was recorded many times. The chain has TRBV29-1 and TRBJ2-7, with D possibly being TRBD2 (5 bases). Germline CDR1 SQVTM, CDR2 ANQGSEA. The CDR3 is made up of 13 amino acids. V lost 5 bases, J lost 6 bases, and 17 bases lay in between. CDR3 in DNA: TGCAGCGTTCTTACGGGTCCTCGGGGCGAGCAGTACTTC. Protein: CSVLTGPRGEQYF.